Included here is one T cell receptor (beta chain) sequence, with context. The antigen is not known. TCRdb's copy holds only in-frame clones and misses some; the assay was immunoSEQ multiplex PCR. The repertoire has about 84,000 clones, roughly four fifths of them found once; the top ten carry more than 5%. Time point here: week 47, end of study. It was 300 ug of mutant IDH1 20-mer peptide that made up each vaccine dose, given with topical imiquimod. This sample stems from a study of a mutant IDH1 vaccine in newly diagnosed glioma. The CDR3 is made up of 15 amino acids. The germline V gene has CDR1 SGHRS and CDR2 YFSETQ. Trimming cost V 0 bases and J 0 bases, with 9 bases left between them.

The input for sequencing was PBMCs, taken from a glioma patient whose treatment included an IDH1 peptide vaccine. The receptor was isolated from a man aged 35 to 55 with glioma. The chain uses TRBV5-1 and TRBJ1-1; perhaps TRBD1 as D (6 bases). The CDR3 sequence: CASSLGAGVNTEAFF. In nucleotides, the CDR3 is TGCGCCAGCAGCTTGGGGGCAGGGGTGAACACTGAAGCTTTCTTT.